The clone carrying this T cell receptor beta chain was seen only a few times. The sample belongs to a study of blood T cell repertoires in COVID-19. Germline CDR1 reads SGHTS; CDR2 reads YDEGEE. The germline V and J ends were trimmed by 4 bases and 5 bases, with 9 bases remaining between them. The CDR3 contains 13 residues. Assay: immunoSEQ multiplex PCR; the TCRdb copy retains only in-frame clones and omits some. This table holds 180,000 or so clones, 70% to 90% found once. This sequence was found in a man between 35 and 55 years old with active or convalescent COVID-19. This rearrangement joins TRBV5-8 to TRBJ2-2; no clear D gene. The sequenced material came from peripheral blood. For the CDR3, the DNA is TGTGCCAGCAGCCTGAGAAAGACCGGGGAGCTGTTTTTT. Amino acid sequence: CASSLRKTGELFF.